A selection of T cell receptor beta chains follows, all from one sample in a study of CD8+ T cells in alopecia areata. Using immunoSEQ multiplex PCR, the repertoire was profiled, and TCRdb retains in-frame clones only, with some absent. The sample lists about 98,000 clones; 35% to 45% were seen once. What was sequenced was CD4+ T cells sorted from blood. These receptors originate from a human donor with alopecia areata. The CDR3 runs from the conserved cysteine through the conserved F or W. The D gene is left open where the match is weak.

V,J,D,CDR3
TRBV29-1,TRBJ2-1,TRBD1,CSAKNRDRAYNEQFF
TRBV29-1,TRBJ2-5,.,CSVGGGQETQYF
TRBV7-2,TRBJ2-3,.,CASSFHDTQYF
TRBV10-3,TRBJ1-5,.,CAISDRGGDQPQHF
TRBV4-3,TRBJ2-1,TRBD2,CASSLLAGSEQFF
TRBV6-6,TRBJ2-3,.,CASSGEDTQYF
TRBV25-1,TRBJ1-6,.,CASSESWPEGNSPLHF
TRBV27,TRBJ1-2,.,CAPKVYGYTF
TRBV29-1,TRBJ2-3,.,CSVIRGGTDTQYF
TRBV4-1,TRBJ1-2,.,CASSHPPKSHYGYTF
TRBV2,TRBJ2-7,.,CASSEVYEQYF
TRBV6-6,TRBJ1-4,TRBD1,CASSDGTANEKLFF
TRBV2,TRBJ2-5,.,CASRLAAETQYF
TRBV29-1,TRBJ2-7,TRBD1,CSARTGLLVKQYF
TRBV29-1,TRBJ2-3,.,CSVGASTSTDTQYF
TRBV6-6,TRBJ2-3,.,CASSRADTQYF
TRBV7-9,TRBJ2-5,.,CASSLPGQTQYF
TRBV29-1,TRBJ2-7,.,CSVREGLTYEQYF
TRBV4-1,TRBJ2-1,TRBD2,CASRKGLAGSSYNEQFF
TRBV29-1,TRBJ2-5,TRBD1,CSDKQGSQETQYF
TRBV4-3,TRBJ2-6,.,CASSRDTQASGANVLTF
TRBV30,TRBJ1-6,TRBD1,CGQQDRTNSPLHF
TRBV29-1,TRBJ2-3,.,CSVHIDTQYF
TRBV2,TRBJ1-2,TRBD1,CATRTGLGYGYTF
TRBV6-6,TRBJ2-7,TRBD2,CASSLPTGREQYF
TRBV29-1,TRBJ2-5,.,CSVVLGGGGQETQYF
TRBV29-1,TRBJ2-5,TRBD2,CSVEGRGGGETQYF
TRBV30,TRBJ2-3,.,CAWSVPGADTQYF
TRBV30,TRBJ1-2,.,CAWTTAAIGYTF
TRBV4-3,TRBJ2-5,.,CASSQDISQETQYF